The entry below describes one T cell receptor beta chain. Germline V lookup: CDR1 DFQATT, CDR2 SNEGSKA (reference sequence). Trimming cost V 3 bases and J 0 bases; bases outside gene matches: 16. The CDR3 is 20 residues long. This sample was included in a study of T-cell reconstitution after alpha-beta-depleted transplantation in children. Preparing the TCRbeta library involved the use of unique molecular identifiers. TCRdb reprocessed the PCR reads with MiXCR, giving one entry per CDR3 protein. Of around 680,000 distinct CDR3 sequences listed, 15% to 20% are singletons. Here the sequenced sample was PBMCs from the stem cell graft donor, taken from the stem cell graft. V usage is TRBV20-1 and J usage is TRBJ2-1, with 11 bases fitting TRBD2. The receptor comes from a human donor who donated a stem cell graft to a child with acute myeloid leukemia. As DNA, the CDR3 is TGCAGTGCTAGGATCTTTAGCGGGGGGGCCGGATTGAGCTCCTACAATGAGCAGTTCTTC. Translating it yields CSARIFSGGAGLSSYNEQFF.